This TCR beta chain comes out of a study of cytomegalovirus exposure and HLA in healthy donors (dated by TCRdb to 2015 to 2018). Notes on the research overall: According to an earlier analysis of 450 to 650 of the donors, roughly 180 million T cells yielded 117 million unique TCR beta sequences and roughly 280 Gb of sequence data. An early release covering over 500 HLA-typed donors comprised about 300 gigabases of sequencing data and tens of millions of unique TCR sequences. Of the 350 to 450 genotyped donors, 80% to 90% were placed in the genetic ancestry cluster associated with self-reported Caucasian donors. The study was designed to test whether signatures of past pathogen exposure could be identified by cataloging public T cell receptors. The study profiled the T cell repertoires of 550 to 700 subjects by immunosequencing and related them to cytomegalovirus serostatus. In addition to the first cohort of 666 subjects, a separate validation cohort of 120 different subjects was used. The study combined high-throughput TCR immunosequencing, statistical association of individual TCRs with disease status, and machine learning to predict cytomegalovirus infection status. A later analysis re-examined previously published TCR beta repertoires from just over 650 donors and added high-resolution HLA genotyping to investigate patterns of TCR occurrence. Rather than drawing on any new phenotypic data, the later analysis identified candidate immune exposures from TCR beta sequences and the way those sequences occurred across donors. An earlier analysis of 587 of the donors applied high-throughput TCR beta sequencing to assess whether each TCR beta V gene segment acted as functional or pseudogenic. Donor age, sex, ethnicity and CMV serostatus were compiled together with the repertoire data. A later genetic analysis took genome-wide SNP genotypes for about three fifths of the 666 donors and used that subset as a discovery cohort. All discovery cohort repertoires had been generated using a single sequencing platform. HLA typing included class I and class II loci at four-digit resolution. Typing coverage differed by locus: A, B, C, DRB1 and DQB1 were typed in about 620-640 donors, DQA1 in around 500, DPA1 in 600 to 610, and DPB1 in just under 490. Roughly 5 DR-DQ haplotypes were handled as single units for association and clustering, since linkage in the cohort was strong. Among roughly 370 genotyped donors of the cohort, an average of approximately 240,000 unique TCR beta nucleotide sequences were sequenced per donor, approximately 20% of them non-productive.

Regarding this clone: Its antigen remains unidentified. Base qualities are missing; no much larger clone stands one base away.

V loses 7 bases, J loses 0 bases, and the germline ends lie 7 bases apart. There are 13 amino acids in the CDR3, from cysteine to phenylalanine inclusive. Only the CDR3 portion is preserved as DNA: 39 bases, with reading frame beginning at the first base. CDR1 GTSNPN and CDR2 SVGIG were looked up in the germline V gene (reference sequence). Library preparation was by the immunoSEQ multiplex PCR assay. A mixture of 60 forward primers for TCR Vbeta segments and 13 reverse primers for TCR Jbeta segments was used in the multiplex PCR. A multiplex PCR assay on genomic DNA amplified the CDR3 region of rearranged TCR beta genes. The Illumina HiSeq System was used to sequence the amplified TCR beta libraries as 87-base-pair reads. In the original analysis: A later analysis counted tens of millions of unique TCR beta chains across the 666 repertoires, and 9.5 million to 11 million of these chains were shared by at least two donors. Raw reads were error-corrected and collapsed into unique sequences with a nearest-neighbor algorithm that merged closely related sequences to remove PCR and sequencing errors. CDR3 sequences were aligned to IMGT reference sequences to assign V, D and J gene segments. Each retained sequence needed at least a six-nucleotide match to both a V gene segment and a J gene segment. A rearrangement counted as productive if the CDR3 had no stop codons and remained in frame with V and J, and every other rearrangement counted as non-productive. Following IMGT convention, CDR3 was defined as the stretch from the second conserved V-encoded cysteine up to the conserved J-encoded phenylalanine. The earlier analysis of more than 450 of the donors excluded sequences that lacked an unambiguous match to a single V gene segment. In an earlier analysis of a few hundred of the donors, V segments were called functional above 56.7% productive rearrangements and were called segregating when the between-donor standard deviation exceeded 5%. A statistical classification framework was developed to diagnose cytomegalovirus status using the catalog of TCR beta chain sequences. In a later analysis, TCR nucleotide sequences were compared against IMGT/GENE-DB human TR gene sequences so that V and J genes could be assigned. Using the TCRdist pipeline, a later analysis assigned CDR3 sequences along with most-parsimonious VDJ recombination scenarios. In a later analysis, every TCR beta chain was defined by the combination of its CDR3 amino acid sequence and its V-gene family, and reads without a unique V-gene family were dropped. A later analysis removed nearly 600 highly shared, low-generation-probability nucleotide sequences to deal with suspected cross-contamination and a sequencing artifact. For each public chain, a later analysis derived a clonal expansion index from normalized ranks of inferred template counts within each repertoire. A later analysis computed generation probabilities with a VDJ recombination model fitted to out-of-frame rearrangements, and checked the results against IGoR. In a later analysis, hypergeometric tests were used to score TCR-TCR, TCR-HLA and TCR-CMV co-occurrence, with a repertoire-size bias correction applied to TCR pairs. In a later analysis, false discovery rates were estimated by permuting HLA or CMV assignments 20 times. In a later analysis, co-occurring TCRs were grouped with DBSCAN, and TCRdist sequence similarity was added when clustering was performed within HLA-allele-positive subsets. Repertoires with fewer than 30,000 or more than 120,000 public chains were left out of co-occurrence clustering, as were a handful of repertoires with anomalous nucleotide sharing. What TCRdb holds here is the immuneACCESS table cut down to in-frame rearrangements. Part of the clones is not present; checked against another copy, under half of the missing clones reflect an unresolved V gene, and the others are unexplained. The DNA was the basis for D and trimming; V, J and clone size are from that table. This sample has about 270,000 clones in its table, and 86% of those were observed once. Of the sample, 3.5% to 4% falls within the top ten clones.

Summary of the overall study and its limitations: According to the authors, the approach could potentially be generalized to other disease states and immunological phenotypes. In an earlier analysis of around 500 of the donors, most TCR beta V segments appeared in productive rearrangements about 90% or about 30% of the time, broadly matching IMGT annotations. A later genetic analysis associated a missense DCLRE1C variant with V-gene and J-gene trimming of TCR beta chains, and an independent cohort replicated the association. Some 15 rarely observed V segments, including chromosome 9 orphons, were excluded from the earlier analysis of almost 600 of the donors because counts were too low. A total of 150 to 200 TCR beta chains were listed by the study as associated with cytomegalovirus. In this cohort, only TCR beta chains were sequenced, and detectable features were limited by the absence of alpha or paired-chain data. In a later analysis, 16,951 TCR beta sequences were associated with specific HLA alleles at a false discovery rate of 0.05. Assigning TCR associations to individual alleles was difficult when HLA alleles, especially DR and DQ, strongly co-occurred. A further reported finding was that TCR beta sequences accurately predicted the HLA-A and HLA-B alleles for most subjects in the first cohort. Most TCR sequences were observed very rarely across donors, whereas some public TCRs were present in many individuals. The presence/absence analyses assumed that sequencing depth was roughly uniform across donors, and that assumption may not be true. In a later analysis, several top co-occurrence clusters were reported to appear linked to parvovirus B19, influenza, CMV and Epstein-Barr virus. Compared with the 666-donor mean, donors in an Asian-associated ancestry cluster had fewer N-insertions in productive TCRs, according to a later genetic analysis. Because HLA typing was missing for some donors at each locus, association tests included only the typed subset. The only immune exposure information available for the cohort was CMV serostatus. Some IMGT-functional V segments, including TRBV6-2 and TRBV6-3, could not be told apart with the 87-base-pair reads, so those segments were excluded. Most CMV-associated TCR beta chains appeared to be HLA-restricted in a later analysis, and the HLA associations seemed to be driven largely by CMV exposure. A group of highly shared sequence variants was considered likely to be a technical artifact of the sequencing pipeline. Three of the identified cytomegalovirus-associated TCR beta chains were confirmed in vitro to be specific for cytomegalovirus antigens. Linkage disequilibrium might explain the correlated functional status among segregating V segments, but an unknown experimental factor could not be excluded. Cytomegalovirus status was reported to be diagnosed by the classifier with high specificity and sensitivity in both the original and validation cohorts. A later analysis found that TCR association rates varied across HLA loci, with DRB1 alleles showing the most associated TCRs and HLA-C alleles the fewest. In a later analysis, HLA-associated TCR beta chains showed more clonal expansion and lower generation probabilities than non-associated chains that were equally common.

The cohort consisted of some 730 healthy bone marrow donors. At the time of sampling, all cohort members were nominally healthy, though unrecorded immune exposures were likely present. The donor was CMV seropositive and was included in the group of almost 300 seropositive cohort members. A peripheral blood sample was provided by each donor, and peripheral blood mononuclear cells were used for TCR beta sequencing. The Qiagen DNeasy Blood Extraction Kit was used to extract genomic DNA from the blood cell samples. The V and J segments used are TRBV30 and TRBJ2-6, with the D gene not clear enough to name. The TCR was taken from a man aged 35-49 years in good health and CMV-seropositive. Material: PBMCs. The CDR3 protein sequence reads: CASPGSGANVLTF. In nucleotides, the sequence is TGTGCCTCTCCGGGCTCTGGGGCCAACGTCCTGACTTTC.